This is a list of T cell receptor beta chains from one sample in a study of T-cell reconstitution after alpha-beta-depleted transplantation in children. TCRdb itself ran the PCR reads through MiXCR, one entry per CDR3 protein. Among roughly 490,000 distinct CDR3 sequences, roughly an eighth were seen once, and the ten largest hold 12% to 15%. Sequencing was performed on PBMCs, mostly from graft donor cells, taken 180 days after TCRalphabeta/CD19-depleted stem cell transplant. The receptors shown here come from a female patient aged 2-9 years who had a stem cell transplant for aplastic anemia, so the T cells may come from the graft donor. Both conserved end residues are part of each CDR3. The D gene is left open where the match is weak. The size entry is marked missing in some rows and otherwise reads once, few, many or a size class.

>TRBV7-2|.|TRBJ1-2|.
CASSLAGPAGGYTF
TGTGCCAGCAGCTTAGCGGGACCCGCAGGTGGCTACACCTTC
>TRBV13|TRBD1|TRBJ1-5|few
CASSSRDSGNNQPQHF
TGTGCCAGCAGCTCCCGGGACAGTGGAAACAATCAGCCCCAGCATTTT
>TRBV7-7|.|TRBJ1-5|.
CRGQGSSNQPQHF
TGTCGGGGGCAGGGAAGTAGCAATCAGCCCCAGCATTTT
>TRBV4-3|TRBD1|TRBJ1-1|few
CASSQDLADRGNTEAFF
TGCGCCAGCAGCCAAGACCTAGCTGACAGGGGGAACACTGAAGCTTTCTTT
>TRBV24-1|.|TRBJ2-7|.
CATSDPTGDSSYEQYF
TGTGCCACCAGTGATCCCACAGGTGACTCCTCCTACGAGCAGTACTTC
>TRBV4-3|TRBD1|TRBJ2-5|.
CASSQASDRGWETQYF
TGCGCCAGCAGCCAAGCTTCCGACAGGGGTTGGGAGACCCAGTACTTC
>TRBV7-9|.|TRBJ1-1|many
CANKTGGQNTEAFF
TGTGCCAACAAAACGGGGGGACAGAACACTGAAGCTTTCTTT
>TRBV20-1|.|TRBJ1-2|.
CSARAPKHLRGGYTF
TGCAGTGCTAGAGCCCCTAAACACCTCCGGGGTGGCTACACCTTC
>TRBV27|.|TRBJ2-7|.
CASSSLGTGSSYEQYF
TGTGCCAGCAGTTCTTTAGGGACTGGAAGCTCCTACGAGCAGTACTTC
>TRBV6-5|.|TRBJ2-1|many
CASSYDLTGSANNEQFF
TGTGCCAGCAGCTATGATCTTACCGGGAGTGCGAACAATGAGCAGTTCTTC
>TRBV12-3/TRBV12-4|TRBD1|TRBJ2-1|.
CASSLADRANEQFF
TGTGCCAGCAGTTTAGCTGACAGGGCCAATGAGCAGTTCTTC
>TRBV7-2|.|TRBJ2-5|.
CASSLKTRPQETQYF
TGTGCCAGCAGCCTCAAGACAAGACCCCAAGAGACCCAGTACTTC
>TRBV11-2|.|TRBJ1-2|few
CASRLEEAGIYGYTF
TGTGCCAGCAGGTTAGAAGAGGCCGGGATCTATGGCTACACCTTC
>TRBV9|.|TRBJ2-1|few
CASSAYPGENLGQFF
TGTGCCAGCAGCGCCTATCCGGGAGAGAATTTGGGGCAGTTCTTC
>TRBV19|TRBD1|TRBJ1-5|few
CASGTVNQPQHF
TGTGCCAGCGGGACAGTTAATCAGCCCCAGCATTTT